Below, 2 T cell receptor beta chains from the same sample are listed, as sequenced in a study of T-cell memory formation after mild COVID-19. TCRdb reanalysed the 5' RACE reads using MiXCR and keeps one entry per CDR3 protein. The top ten hold approximately 12% of the sample, which has about 50,000 distinct CDR3 sequences, over 9% seen once. Sequenced sample: PBMCs or a T cell subset sorted from them (not recorded which). The source of these receptors is an adult woman who had mild COVID-19 (a few samples of this study predate the infection). Cell type and time point are not known.

V and J are TRBV11-2 and TRBJ2-7, with 9 bases that match TRBD2. Trimming at V came to 5 bases and at J to 4 bases, leaving 12 bases not matched to a gene. The CDR3 totals 16 residues. Germline V lookup: CDR1 SGHAT, CDR2 FQNNGV. The CDR3 DNA reads TGTGCCAGCAGCAGAGCGGGACTAGCCTCCCGTTACGAGCAGTACTTC. Translated: CASSRAGLASRYEQYF.

The sample holds a few counts of this clonotype. The chain uses TRBV7-2 and TRBJ2-2; perhaps TRBD1 as D (7 bases). Germline CDR1 SGHTA, CDR2 FQGNSA. V gave up 5 bases and J gave up 5 bases, with 15 bases separating them. This CDR3 has 15 residues. The CDR3 DNA is TGTGCCAGCAGCCCCTGGCCAGGGGGGACCGGGGAGCTGTTTTTT. Translated: CASSPWPGGTGELFF.